This TCR beta chain was identified in a study of blood T cell repertoires in COVID-19 (dated by TCRdb to 2018 to 2021). For the study in its entirety: The collaborator samples originated in the United States, Italy and Spain and spanned the acute and convalescent phases of COVID-19. The material from the prospective study consisted of cDNA or gDNA derived from T cells, B-cell-depleted T cells, or PBMCs. The dataset comprised deeply sampled blood TCRbeta repertoires from subjects exposed to, actively infected with, or recovered from COVID-19. The repertoires were made available in a free public database intended to serve as a resource for research on the immune response to SARS-CoV-2. The samples were drawn from two sources: the first 160 participants of the ongoing ImmuneRACE study, and 1,254 subjects contributed by 6 global collaborators. Nearly every sample came with metadata listing a de-identified subject ID, COVID-19 status, age in years and sex. Where available, HLA class I and class II types were obtained from metadata supplied by the sample provider rather than from assay-based typing. Points the paper makes about the study in general: The amount of clinical and demographic metadata varied by source and participant and was provided uncurated.

Each collaborating institution followed its own protocols to collect whole blood in K2EDTA tubes. Collaborator samples were shipped for TCRbeta analysis as frozen whole blood, isolated PBMCs, or DNA extracted from either sample type. Remarks on this clone: Its antigen is currently not known. The input lacks base qualities; no much larger clone sits a single base away.

TCRbeta CDR3 regions were amplified from genomic DNA using the immunoSEQ Assay, a bias-controlled multiplex PCR. Regarding the original processing steps: The number of nucleated cells in each sample was estimated from the amplification of reference gene primers within the assay. Sequence reads were collapsed and filtered to measure the absolute abundance of every unique TCRbeta CDR3 rearrangement. For each sample, productive Simpson clonality was calculated by taking the square root of Simpson's diversity index across productive rearrangements. Not all clones reach the TCRdb copy of this immuneACCESS table, which keeps in-frame sequences only. Checked studies attribute under half of the gap to unresolved V genes and leave the rest unexplained. The D gene and trimming were derived from the DNA, and the V and J assignments and clone size from that table. The sample profile shows fewer than 250,000 clones; roughly nine tenths of them were found once. The top ten clones comprise roughly 1.7% of the sample.

Relative to germline, V is missing 6 bases and J is missing 6 bases, with 4 bases of the junction outside any gene match. The CDR3 runs 13 residues from the cysteine to the phenylalanine. Only the CDR3 DNA stays, 39 bases, in frame from base 1. CDR1 is given as MNHEY and CDR2 as SMNVEV, both from the germline V gene (reference sequence). The material sequenced was peripheral blood. The receptor chain draws on TRBV27 and TRBJ1-2, and 10 junction bases match TRBD1. This clonotype was obtained from a man between 65 and 85 years old with acute or convalescent COVID-19. The CDR3 protein: CASSWTGGNGYTF. The DNA reads as follows: TGTGCCAGCAGCTGGACAGGGGGTAATGGCTACACCTTC.